These 15 T cell receptor beta chains were all obtained from the same sample, sequenced in a study of blood T cells in healthy people across ages. Sample-barcoded 5' priming and a J-beta primer mix drove a second PCR of roughly 7 to 11 cycles. TCRdb reprocessed the 5' RACE reads via MiXCR and lists one record per CDR3 protein. The profile shows about 1.4 million distinct CDR3 sequences, 45% to 70% of them singletons. The sequenced material came from blood. Receptor source: a man aged 18 to 30 in good health.

V is TRBV20-1 and J is TRBJ2-1; 12 bases are shared with TRBD2. Germline V gene lookup returns CDR1 DFQATT and CDR2 SNEGSKA (reference sequence). The CDR3 length is 13 residues. V lost 3 bases, J lost 10 bases, and 4 bases stayed unmatched. The CDR3 DNA reads TGCAGTGCTAGCCCTGGACTAGCGGGGGAGCAGTTCTTC. Residues: CSASPGLAGEQFF.

The CDR3 DNA reads TGTGCCAGCAGTTCGATACGGACAGGCGACTCCTACGAGCAGTACTTC. Encoded protein: CASSSIRTGDSYEQYF. V gene TRBV27 combines with J gene TRBJ2-7, with 7 positions matching TRBD1. This CDR3 is 16 amino acids long. The V and J ends lost 4 bases and 0 bases, in that order; junction bases with no gene match: 9. From germline, CDR1 is MNHEY and CDR2 SMNVEV (reference sequence).

Remarks on this clonotype: One end of the junction varies from germline; a read error may be responsible. This chain links TRBV4-1 with TRBJ1-4; D unclear. The CDR3 extends over 15 amino acids. Germline V gene data show CDR1 as MGHRA and CDR2 as YSYEKL. The CDR3 loop is CASSDAFATNEKMFF. The CDR3 DNA sequence: TGCGCCAGCAGTGACGCGTTTGCAACTAATGAAAAAATGTTTTTT.

This rearrangement joins TRBV4-1 to TRBJ2-4; a possible D gene is TRBD2 (6 bases). The J call is uncertain, as TRBJ2-7 better fits the DNA end. CDR3 length: 17 amino acids. Germline-derived CDR1 and CDR2 are MGHRA and YSYEKL. Here the CDR3 DNA reads TGCGCCAGCAGCCACCTCCCGACGCCGGGAGCAACCTACGAGCAGTACTTC. Translated: CASSHLPTPGATYEQYF.

CDR3 nucleotides: TGCAGCGTTGAGGGGGCAGGTGAAGCTTTCTTT. Translated: CSVEGAGEAFF. The chain recombines TRBV29-1 with TRBJ1-1; D might be TRBD1 (6 bases). CDR3 size: 11 residues. Between the trimmed V and J ends, which lost 3 bases and 7 bases, there was a span of 9 bases. Germline CDR1 is SQVTM and CDR2 is ANQGSEA.

DNA for the CDR3: TGTGCCAGCAACCTTGACAGGAATGAAAAACTGTTTTTT. Translation: CASNLDRNEKLFF. The rearrangement links TRBV28 to TRBJ1-4; D may be TRBD1 (6 bases). Trimming stripped 7 bases from V and 5 bases from J, with 11 bases between. CDR3 length equals 13 residues. Germline V gives CDR1 MDHEN, CDR2 SYDVKM.

This clonotype was observed a few times. The rearrangement uses TRBV7-2 and TRBJ2-7; 11 bases align to TRBD2. The CDR3 has 15 amino acids. V lost 1 base and J lost 3; bases outside the gene matches: 2. The V gene's germline CDR1 is SGHTA and CDR2 FQGNSA. The CDR3 nucleotides are TGTGCCAGCAGCTTAGACCTAGCGGGAGGCTACGAGCAGTACTTC. Residues: CASSLDLAGGYEQYF.

This clonotype was counted between two and nine times. The chain has TRBV6-6 and TRBJ1-5; TRBD1 matches 7 bases. Trimming took 5 bases from V and 1 from J; bases not matched to a gene: 5. There are 15 residues in the CDR3. CDR1 MNHNY and CDR2 SVGAGI come from the germline V gene (reference sequence). Here the CDR3 DNA reads TGTGCCAGCAGTCATCCGACAGGGAGCAATCAGCCCCAGCATTTT. It codes for CASSHPTGSNQPQHF.

V gene TRBV4-2 combines with J gene TRBJ1-2, with 8 bases fitting TRBD1. With 3 bases clipped from V and 4 bases from J, the junction kept 10 bases outside the gene matches. CDR1 is LGHNA and CDR2 is YNFKEQ in the germline V gene. The CDR3 has 16 residues. The DNA of the CDR3 is TGTGCCAGCAGCCAGGAAACAGGGGGAAGCGGCTATGGCTACACCTTC. Translation: CASSQETGGSGYGYTF.

This clonotype has only a few counts. The V gene is TRBV27, the J gene TRBJ2-1, with D tentatively TRBD1 or TRBD2 (5 bases each). V lost 4 bases to trimming and J lost 7 bases, with 14 bases between them. The CDR3 covers 14 residues. The germline V gene has CDR1 MNHEY and CDR2 SMNVEV (reference sequence). The CDR3 bases are TGTGCCAGCAGTTATGGGACCCGGCCAAATGAGCAGTTCTTC. This sequence encodes CASSYGTRPNEQFF.

This clonotype was counted a few times. The chain joins TRBV10-3 to TRBJ2-7, with unresolved D. Germline V gives CDR1 ENHRY, CDR2 SYGVKD. The CDR3 is 13 residues long. V lost 4 bases to trimming and J lost 0 bases, with 7 bases between them. CDR3 nucleotide sequence: TGTGCCATCAGTGGGGTCAGCTCCTACGAGCAGTACTTC. Its translation is CAISGVSSYEQYF.

There are a few counts of this clonotype. The chain couples TRBV7-8 to TRBJ2-5; TRBD1 matches 9 bases. V trimming: 3 bases; J trimming: 1 base; junction bases outside the gene matches: 6. The length of the CDR3 is 16 residues. Looked up from germline, CDR1 is SGHVS and CDR2 is FQNEAQ. The DNA for the CDR3 is TGTGCCAGCAGCTTGGGTCCGGGACAGGGCCAAGAGACCCAGTACTTC. This sequence encodes CASSLGPGQGQETQYF.

This clonotype came up a few times. CDR3 amino acids: CASSEGWETQYF. The CDR3 coding sequence is TGTGCCAGCAGTGAAGGTTGGGAGACCCAGTACTTC. The chain is built from TRBV2 and TRBJ2-5; D unclear. This CDR3 is built from 12 residues. From germline, CDR1 is SNHLY and CDR2 FYNNEI. V was trimmed by 1 base and J by 5 bases, leaving 5 bases between them.

The rearrangement links TRBV6-1 to TRBJ2-1; D is perhaps TRBD2 (5 bases). CDR3 length: 16 residues. The V gene's germline CDR1 is MNHNS and CDR2 SASEGT. V was cut by 10 bases and J by 6 bases, with 25 bases left in between. DNA of the CDR3: TGTGCCACCCCCGTAACCGACCTGGGAGTCTCCAATGAGCAGTTCTTC. This sequence encodes CATPVTDLGVSNEQFF.

The chain combines TRBV18 with TRBJ2-4; D unclear. Germline CDR1 KGHSH, CDR2 LQKENI. The CDR3 is 15 residues long. V lost 0 bases, J lost 4 bases, and 10 bases lay in between. CDR3 coding DNA: TGTGCCAGCTCACCACCATCGACTCAGAAAAACATTCAGTACTTC. It yields the protein CASSPPSTQKNIQYF. Combining the CDR3 with reference TRBV18 and TRBJ2-4 gives the whole variable domain NAGVMQNPRHLVRRRGQEARLRCSPMKGHSHVYWYRQLPEEGLKFMVYLQKENIIDESGMPKERFSAEFPKEGPSILRIQQVVRGDSAAYFCASSPPSTQKNIQYFGAGTRLSVL.